This T cell receptor beta chain came from a study of technical replicates of blood from a handful of donors. The V and J ends lost 3 bases and 3 bases respectively, with 20 bases between them. The CDR3 sequence is 17 residues long. Per the germline V gene, CDR1 is LNHDA and CDR2 is SQIVND (reference sequence). Sequencing was performed with immunoSEQ multiplex PCR; in TCRdb, only in-frame clones are kept and a portion is missing. The sample contains nearly 80,000 clones, around nine tenths of which appear only once. This rearrangement joins TRBV19 to TRBJ1-2; D gene unclear. The sequence was collected from a human donor in good health. Sequenced: T cells isolated from PBMCs. CDR3 loop: CASSIGLIRGVHYGYTF. Written as DNA, the CDR3 is TGTGCCAGTAGTATTGGGCTGATCCGGGGAGTTCACTATGGCTACACCTTC.